This entry lists 20 T cell receptor beta chains sequenced from one sample in a study of T cell responses to AZD1222 COVID-19 vaccine listed by TCRdb under 2021. The library was prepared using the immunoSEQ multiplex PCR assay. TCRdb provides this immuneACCESS table in a form limited to in-frame rearrangements. Some clones are lacking; in checked studies, under half of them reflect an unresolved V gene, and why the rest are absent is not known. This sample comprises 82,000 or so clones, roughly 90% of them detected only once. Of the sample, about 5.2% falls within the top ten clones. The time point label, read with the paper, signifies: baseline before first vaccination. Sample: peripheral blood, taken on day 0 of AZD1222 vaccination. The receptors stem from an adult in good health.

The gene calls are TRBV15 and TRBJ2-1, with no clear D. The CDR3 is 15 residues long. Germline-derived CDR1 and CDR2 are LNHNV and YYDKDF (reference sequence). The V end lost 0 bases, the J end lost 7 bases, and 13 bases lay between the germline ends. CDR3 nucleotides: TGTGCCACCAGCAGAGATCGTCAGCAGGTTAATGAGCAGTTCTTC. It yields the protein CATSRDRQQVNEQFF.

This chain joins TRBV24-1 and TRBJ1-5; D unclear. Germline CDR1 KGHDR, CDR2 SFDVKD. The CDR3 extends over 13 amino acids. V shed 7 bases and J shed 3 bases, with 9 bases lying between them. The CDR3 is CATRAVYNQPQHF. The CDR3 DNA is TGTGCCACCAGGGCAGTCTACAATCAGCCCCAGCATTTT.

The V gene is TRBV5-1, the J gene TRBJ2-3; D perhaps matches TRBD2 (6 bases). Germline values: CDR1 SGHRS, CDR2 YFSETQ. V lost 1 base to trimming and J lost 1 base, with 10 bases between them. CDR3 length equals 15 residues. DNA of the CDR3: TGCGCCAGCAGCTTGCTCCCGGGGGGCACAGATACGCAGTATTTT. It specifies CASSLLPGGTDTQYF.

V usage is TRBV27 and J usage is TRBJ1-5; unclear D gene. This CDR3 comprises 15 residues. V lost 6 bases and J 1 base, leaving 13 bases between the germline ends. The germline CDR1 and CDR2 sequences are MNHEY and SMNVEV (reference sequence). This CDR3 reads CASRGIGSSNQPQHF. DNA for the CDR3: TGTGCCAGCAGGGGTATTGGAAGCAGCAATCAGCCCCAGCATTTT.

V gene TRBV29-1 combines with J gene TRBJ1-4; perhaps TRBD1 as D (5 bases). This CDR3 spans 13 amino acids. Per germline, CDR1 SQVTM and CDR2 ANQGSEA. The V gene lost 7 bases and the J gene lost 3 bases, with 12 bases spanning the gap. CDR3 in amino acids: CSARGDSNEKLFF. The CDR3 region has the DNA TGCAGCGCGCGAGGGGACTCTAATGAAAAACTGTTTTTT.

The chain carries TRBV7-2 and TRBJ1-5; the D gene is possibly TRBD1 (6 bases). V was shortened by 4 bases and J by 6 bases, with 13 bases between the two germline ends. Looked up from germline, CDR1 is SGHTA and CDR2 is FQGNSA. The CDR3 runs 14 residues. The CDR3 nucleotides read TGTGCCAGCAGCTCAGGACAGCCCGGTCAGCCCCAGCATTTT. It is translated as CASSSGQPGQPQHF.

The CDR3 sequence is CASSFPPSGQSYEQYF. For the CDR3, the DNA is TGTGCCAGCAGCTTCCCGCCCTCCGGACAGAGCTACGAGCAGTACTTC. The V call is TRBV5-8, the J call TRBJ2-7; D is possibly TRBD1 (6 bases). CDR1 is SGHTS and CDR2 is YDEGEE in the germline V gene. The CDR3 is 16 amino acids. Trimming shortened V by 2 bases and J by 3 bases, and 18 bases separated the two germline ends.

CDR3 region: CASSLPGASEQYF. DNA of the CDR3: TGTGCCAGCAGTTTACCGGGGGCGAGCGAGCAGTACTTC. This chain joins TRBV28 and TRBJ2-7, with D perhaps being TRBD1 or TRBD2 (6 bases each). The CDR3 extends over 13 amino acids. V lost 2 bases and J lost 6, with 11 bases in between. Germline CDR1 is MDHEN and CDR2 is SYDVKM. Combining the CDR3 with reference TRBV28 and TRBJ2-7 gives the whole variable domain DVKVTQSSRYLVKRTGEKVFLECVQDMDHENMFWYRQDPGLGLRLIYFSYDVKMKEKGDIPEGYSVSREKKERFSLILESASTNQTSMYLCASSLPGASEQYFGPGTRLTVT.

The rearrangement uses TRBV25-1 and TRBJ2-2, with no clear D. Germline V gene sequence: CDR1 MGHDK, CDR2 SYGVNS. The CDR3 consists of 14 residues. V was shortened by 4 bases and J by 1 base, with 7 bases between the two germline ends. CDR3 sequence reads: CASSVSGNTGELFF. CDR3 DNA sequence: TGTGCCAGCAGTGTTTCAGGGAACACCGGGGAGCTGTTTTTT.

Notes on this clone: At the DNA level, this CDR3 is encoded by other sequences in the same sample as well. J is TRBJ2-6 and V is TRBV7-8, with D possibly being TRBD1 or TRBD2 (6 bases each). V lost 1 base and J 4 bases, leaving 8 bases between the germline ends. The CDR3 has 15 residues. In germline, CDR1 is SGHVS, CDR2 FQNEAQ. The CDR3 DNA sequence: TGTGCCAGCAGCTTAGGGGGGGCGGGGGCCAACGTCCTGACTTTC. It yields the protein CASSLGGAGANVLTF.

V and J are TRBV2 and TRBJ2-3, with D unclear. The CDR3 is made up of 14 amino acids. Germline V gives CDR1 SNHLY, CDR2 FYNNEI. With 6 bases removed from V and 0 bases from J, the gap between germline ends came to 10 bases. The CDR3 sequence: CASSSWASTDTQYF. The CDR3 DNA reads TGTGCCAGCAGCTCCTGGGCTAGCACAGATACGCAGTATTTT.

J is TRBJ2-2 and V is TRBV5-6, with a weak D call TRBD1 (5 bases). The CDR3 is 16 amino acids. Germline assignment: CDR1 SGHDT and CDR2 YYEEEE. V lost 0 bases, J lost 4 bases, and 13 bases lay in between. CDR3 in DNA: TGTGCCAGCAGCTTGGAGGGGCTCGGCGGCACCGGGGAGCTGTTTTTT. It yields the protein CASSLEGLGGTGELFF. Full variable domain (remainder filled in from reference TRBV5-6 and TRBJ2-2): DAGVTQSPTHLIKTRGQQVTLRCSPKSGHDTVSWYQQALGQGPQFIFQYYEEEERQRGNFPDRFSGHQFPNYSSELNVNALLLGDSALYLCASSLEGLGGTGELFFGEGSRLTVL.

This chain joins TRBV9 and TRBJ1-6, with D tentatively TRBD1 (5 bases). Trimming removed 4 bases from V and 3 bases from J, with 5 bases in between. Germline V gene data show CDR1 as SGDLS and CDR2 as YYNGEE. This CDR3 is 13 amino acids long. DNA of the CDR3: TGTGCCAGCAGCCAGGGCTATAATTCACCCCTCCACTTT. Protein: CASSQGYNSPLHF.

This chain links TRBV6-2 or TRBV6-3 with TRBJ1-5, with D perhaps TRBD1 (5 bases). In germline, CDR1 is MNHEY, CDR2 SVGEGT. The CDR3 has 11 residues. V was shortened by 5 bases and J by 7 bases, with 6 bases between the two germline ends. CDR3 in DNA: TGTGCCAGCAGTCAGGGACAGCCCCAGCATTTT. Protein sequence: CASSQGQPQHF.

This chain connects TRBV30 to TRBJ2-3, with 7 positions matching TRBD2. Germline-derived CDR1 and CDR2 are GTSNPN and SVGIG (reference sequence). V was pared by 3 bases and J by 1 base, with 7 bases of the junction left unmatched. The CDR3 spans 15 residues. DNA of the CDR3: TGTGCCTGGAGGAGGGGAGGGGCTGGCACAGATACGCAGTATTTT. Residues: CAWRRGGAGTDTQYF. The full variable domain, in which reference TRBV30 and TRBJ2-3 provide the parts outside the CDR3, is SQTIHQWPATLVQPVGSPLSLECTVEGTSNPNLYWYRQAAGRGLQLLFYSVGIGQISSEVPQNLSASRPQDRQFILSSKKLLLSDSGFYLCAWRRGGAGTDTQYFGPGTRLTVL.

The chain combines TRBV2 with TRBJ2-5; 8 nucleotides line up with TRBD1. CDR3 length: 14 residues. Germline V gives CDR1 SNHLY, CDR2 FYNNEI. V gave up 7 bases and J gave up 4 bases; unmatched junction bases: 8. CDR3 protein: CASKLRQGIETQYF. The CDR3 nucleotides read TGTGCCAGCAAGTTAAGACAGGGGATAGAGACCCAGTACTTC.

This clone was recorded once. The gene calls are TRBV10-3 and TRBJ2-3; TRBD2 matches at 16 bases. V shed 6 bases and J 2 bases; nucleotides not matched to a gene: 5. The CDR3 is 17 amino acids. CDR1 is ENHRY and CDR2 is SYGVKD in the germline V gene. For the CDR3, the DNA is TGTGCCATCAGCCCGGGACTAGCGGGGGGGATCACAGATACGCAGTATTTT. It translates to CAISPGLAGGITDTQYF.

This sequence joins TRBV5-1 and TRBJ2-3; a weak D match, TRBD2 (7 bases). The CDR3 has 16 amino acids. Germline V gene data show CDR1 as SGHRS and CDR2 as YFSETQ. With 1 base removed from V and 5 bases from J, the gap between germline ends came to 17 bases. CDR3 amino acids: CASSLRPGGQGDTQYF. Here the CDR3 DNA reads TGCGCCAGCAGCTTGAGGCCGGGGGGCCAGGGAGATACGCAGTATTTT.

The rearrangement uses TRBV10-3 and TRBJ1-2, with D hard to call. There are 14 residues in the CDR3. With 0 bases removed from V and 2 bases from J, the gap between germline ends came to 7 bases. Germline assignment: CDR1 ENHRY and CDR2 SYGVKD. CDR3: CAISESSGNYGYTF. CDR3 nucleotide sequence: TGTGCCATCAGTGAGTCGTCGGGGAACTATGGCTACACCTTC.

In this sample, this clone turned up a few times. The junction differs from germline at one of its ends, possibly a read error. V and J are TRBV7-7 and TRBJ2-2; 8 nucleotides line up with TRBD1. The V gene's germline CDR1 is SSHAT and CDR2 FNYEAQ (reference sequence). This CDR3 spans 16 amino acids. CDR3 amino acids: CASSLVTGGNTGELFF. The DNA for the CDR3 is TGTGCTAGCAGCTTAGTCACAGGGGGGAACACCGGGGAGCTGTTTTTT.